This is a list of T cell receptor beta chains from one sample in a study of T cells in Graves' hyperthyroidism and ophthalmopathy. TCRdb reprocessed the multiplex PCR reads via MiXCR and lists one record per CDR3 protein. The table records about 500,000 distinct CDR3 sequences, approximately 48% of them present only once. Input material: peripheral blood or thyroid tissue (not recorded which). Every receptor here comes from an adult woman with Graves' disease, either hyperthyroidism or ophthalmopathy (not recorded which). Each CDR3 is given with its conserved first and last residue. The D gene is left open where the match is weak. The listing skips clone size in some rows; elsewhere it reads once, few, many or a size class.

d_call: NA; j_call: TRBJ1-5; v_call: TRBV20-1; clone_size: NA; cdr3_nt: TGCAGTGCTAGTGATACAGGGAGCAATCAGCCCCAGCATTTT; cdr3_aa: CSASDTGSNQPQHF
d_call: NA; j_call: TRBJ1-2; v_call: TRBV12-3/TRBV12-4; clone_size: NA; cdr3_nt: NA; cdr3_aa: CASSLQDLLSVRGYTF
d_call: TRBD1; j_call: TRBJ2-7; v_call: TRBV7-9; clone_size: NA; cdr3_nt: TGTGCCAGCAGCTCGACTGTTCCTAGGACAGGCTCCTACGAGCAGTACTTC; cdr3_aa: CASSSTVPRTGSYEQYF
d_call: TRBD1; j_call: TRBJ2-5; v_call: TRBV29-1; clone_size: few; cdr3_nt: TGCAGCGTTATACCGGGACAGCGGGAGACCCAGTACTTC; cdr3_aa: CSVIPGQRETQYF
d_call: TRBD1; j_call: TRBJ2-7; v_call: TRBV10-1; clone_size: NA; cdr3_nt: TGCGCCAGCAGTGGGACAGGCAAAACCCGGTACGAGCAGTACTTC; cdr3_aa: CASSGTGKTRYEQYF
d_call: NA; j_call: TRBJ2-5; v_call: TRBV18; clone_size: many; cdr3_nt: TGTGCCAGCTCACCACAACAAGAGACCCAGTACTTC; cdr3_aa: CASSPQQETQYF
d_call: NA; j_call: TRBJ1-2; v_call: TRBV4-1; clone_size: NA; cdr3_nt: TGCGCCAGCAGCCATAGGGGCGGCTCTAACTATGGCTACACCTTC; cdr3_aa: CASSHRGGSNYGYTF
d_call: NA; j_call: TRBJ2-5; v_call: TRBV2; clone_size: NA; cdr3_nt: TGTGCCAGCAGTGATCCGGGAAAGACCCAGTACTTC; cdr3_aa: CASSDPGKTQYF
d_call: NA; j_call: TRBJ2-7; v_call: TRBV7-9; clone_size: NA; cdr3_nt: TGTGCCGGGCGACGGGACTCCTACGAGCAGTACTTC; cdr3_aa: CAGRRDSYEQYF
d_call: NA; j_call: TRBJ1-3; v_call: TRBV3-1; clone_size: few; cdr3_nt: TGTGCCAGCAGCGATATCTCTGGAAACACCATATATTTT; cdr3_aa: CASSDISGNTIYF
d_call: NA; j_call: TRBJ1-2; v_call: TRBV18; clone_size: NA; cdr3_nt: TGTGCCAGCTCACAGGGGCGATATGGCTACACCTTC; cdr3_aa: CASSQGRYGYTF
d_call: NA; j_call: TRBJ2-7; v_call: TRBV2; clone_size: NA; cdr3_nt: TGTGCCAGCAGTGACAGGGAACTTTCCTACGAGCAGTACTTC; cdr3_aa: CASSDRELSYEQYF
d_call: NA; j_call: TRBJ1-5; v_call: TRBV7-3; clone_size: NA; cdr3_nt: TGTGCCAGCAGCCCCCCGGACTCGGGGGCGAATCAGCCCCAGCATTTT; cdr3_aa: CASSPPDSGANQPQHF
d_call: TRBD2; j_call: TRBJ2-2; v_call: TRBV7-6; clone_size: once; cdr3_nt: TGTGCCAGCAGCCCTATAGCGGGGAATCGCGCCGGGGAGCTGTTTTTT; cdr3_aa: CASSPIAGNRAGELFF
d_call: TRBD1; j_call: TRBJ1-6; v_call: TRBV7-9; clone_size: NA; cdr3_nt: TGTGCCAGCAGCTCGTGGGGACAGGGTAAAGAGACCCTCCACTTT; cdr3_aa: CASSSWGQGKETLHF
d_call: NA; j_call: TRBJ2-7; v_call: TRBV12-3/TRBV12-4; clone_size: NA; cdr3_nt: TGTGCCAGCCGCGCCCGCCCATCCAGGGAAGGCGAGCAGTACTTC; cdr3_aa: CASRARPSREGEQYF
d_call: NA; j_call: TRBJ1-3; v_call: TRBV7-2; clone_size: many; cdr3_nt: TGTGCCAGCAGCTTAGGCCCATCCCAAGCGCCCCTCTCTGGAAACACCATATATTTT; cdr3_aa: CASSLGPSQAPLSGNTIYF
d_call: NA; j_call: TRBJ1-1; v_call: TRBV28; clone_size: few; cdr3_nt: TGTGCCAGCAGTAAAGCTCATCTGAACACTGAAGCTTTCTTT; cdr3_aa: CASSKAHLNTEAFF
d_call: NA; j_call: TRBJ1-2; v_call: TRBV12-3/TRBV12-4; clone_size: NA; cdr3_nt: TGTGCCAGCAGTTTTACATCAGGCTCCGGCTACACCTTC; cdr3_aa: CASSFTSGSGYTF
d_call: NA; j_call: TRBJ1-5; v_call: TRBV5-1; clone_size: NA; cdr3_nt: TGCGCCAGCAGCTGGACCCCGGCGGCAAAACTCCCATTGGGGAATCAGCCCCAGCATTTT; cdr3_aa: CASSWTPAAKLPLGNQPQHF
d_call: TRBD2; j_call: TRBJ2-7; v_call: TRBV7-2; clone_size: few; cdr3_nt: TGTGCCAGCAGGAGACTAGCGGGGAGATACGAGCAGTACTTC; cdr3_aa: CASRRLAGRYEQYF
d_call: NA; j_call: TRBJ2-5; v_call: TRBV24-1; clone_size: NA; cdr3_nt: TGTGCCACCAGTGATCCGAAACAGTGCGACTACCAAGAGACCCAGTACTTC; cdr3_aa: CATSDPKQCDYQETQYF
d_call: NA; j_call: TRBJ1-3; v_call: TRBV2; clone_size: NA; cdr3_nt: TGTGCCAGCAGCCTCCAGGCCGGGGCTGGAAACACCATATATTTT; cdr3_aa: CASSLQAGAGNTIYF
d_call: TRBD1; j_call: TRBJ1-2; v_call: TRBV6-5; clone_size: few; cdr3_nt: TGTGCCAGCAGAGGGGACAGCTACTATGGCTACACCTTC; cdr3_aa: CASRGDSYYGYTF
d_call: NA; j_call: TRBJ1-1; v_call: TRBV20-1; clone_size: NA; cdr3_nt: TGCAGTGCTAGCCCTGGGGTCCTAAACACTGAAGCTTTCTTT; cdr3_aa: CSASPGVLNTEAFF
d_call: TRBD1; j_call: TRBJ1-5; v_call: TRBV4-1; clone_size: many; cdr3_nt: TGCGCCAGCAGCCAAACAGGGGGCAATCAGCCCCAGCATTTT; cdr3_aa: CASSQTGGNQPQHF
d_call: NA; j_call: TRBJ1-2; v_call: TRBV12-3/TRBV12-4; clone_size: once; cdr3_nt: TGTGCCAGCAAATCGGCTGGGTCTGAATATGGCTACACCTTC; cdr3_aa: CASKSAGSEYGYTF